This TCR beta chain was recorded in a study of blood T cell repertoires in COVID-19. Clones were read by immunoSEQ multiplex PCR, and TCRdb kept only the in-frame ones, dropping some. The data show about 290,000 clones, just under 90% seen once. CDR3 size: 14 residues. V dropped 1 base and J dropped 0 bases, with 7 bases sitting between them. The V gene's germline CDR1 is SGHDT and CDR2 YYEEEE. This TCR was sampled from a woman aged 25-40 years with COVID-19, enrolled during active disease. Sequenced: peripheral blood. The V call is TRBV5-6, the J call TRBJ1-1, with unresolved D. In DNA form, the CDR3 reads TGTGCCAGCAGCTTGTTCCTATTGAACACTGAAGCTTTCTTT. Translated, it gives CASSLFLLNTEAFF.